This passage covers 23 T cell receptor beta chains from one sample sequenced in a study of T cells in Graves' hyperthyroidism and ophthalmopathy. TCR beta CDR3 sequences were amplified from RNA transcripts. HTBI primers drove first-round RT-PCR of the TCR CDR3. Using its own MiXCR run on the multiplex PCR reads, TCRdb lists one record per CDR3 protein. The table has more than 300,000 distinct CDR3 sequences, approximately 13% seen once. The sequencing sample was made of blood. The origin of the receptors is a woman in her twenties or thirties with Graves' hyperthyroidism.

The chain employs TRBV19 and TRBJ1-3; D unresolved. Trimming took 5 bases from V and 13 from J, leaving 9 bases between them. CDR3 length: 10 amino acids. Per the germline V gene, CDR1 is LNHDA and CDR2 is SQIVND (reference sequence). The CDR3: CASSLTKIYF. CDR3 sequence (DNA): TGTGCCAGTAGTCTTACCAAGATATATTTT.

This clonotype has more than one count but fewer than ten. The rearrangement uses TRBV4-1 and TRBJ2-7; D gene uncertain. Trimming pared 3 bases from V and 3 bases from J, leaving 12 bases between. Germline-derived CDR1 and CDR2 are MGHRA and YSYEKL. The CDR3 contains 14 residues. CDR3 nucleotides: TGCGCCAGCAGCCAGCCGGGTCTGGTCTACGAGCAGTACTTC. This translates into CASSQPGLVYEQYF.

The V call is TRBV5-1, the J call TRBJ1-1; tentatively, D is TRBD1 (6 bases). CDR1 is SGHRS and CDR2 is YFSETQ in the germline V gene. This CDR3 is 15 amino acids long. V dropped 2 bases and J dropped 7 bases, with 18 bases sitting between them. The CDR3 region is CASSFNPGGGDEAFF. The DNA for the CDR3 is TGCGCCAGCAGCTTTAACCCAGGAGGGGGAGATGAAGCTTTCTTT.

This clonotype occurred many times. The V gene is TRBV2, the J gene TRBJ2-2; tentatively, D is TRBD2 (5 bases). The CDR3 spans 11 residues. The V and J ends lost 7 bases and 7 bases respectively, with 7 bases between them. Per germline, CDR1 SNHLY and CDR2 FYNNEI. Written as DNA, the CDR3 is TGTGCCAGCAAAGCGGACGGGGAGCTGTTTTTT. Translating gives CASKADGELFF.

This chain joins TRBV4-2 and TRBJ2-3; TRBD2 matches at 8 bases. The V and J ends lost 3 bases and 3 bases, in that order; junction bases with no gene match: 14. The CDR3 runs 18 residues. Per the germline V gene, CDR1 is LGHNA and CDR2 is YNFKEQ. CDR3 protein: CASSHGSDGRALTDTQYF. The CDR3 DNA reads TGTGCCAGCAGCCACGGCTCGGACGGGAGGGCCTTGACAGATACGCAGTATTTT.

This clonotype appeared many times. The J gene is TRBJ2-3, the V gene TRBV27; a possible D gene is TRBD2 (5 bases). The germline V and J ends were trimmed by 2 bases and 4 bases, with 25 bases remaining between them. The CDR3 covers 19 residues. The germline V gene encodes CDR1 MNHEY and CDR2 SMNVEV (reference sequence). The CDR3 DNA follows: TGTGCCAGCAGTTTAAGATCGGGGTTCCGGACCCCAGGCGCAGATACGCAGTATTTT. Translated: CASSLRSGFRTPGADTQYF.

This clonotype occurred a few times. CDR3 loop: CAISEQLAGGNEQFF. CDR3 DNA: TGTGCCATCAGTGAACAACTAGCGGGAGGAAATGAGCAGTTCTTC. The chain uses TRBV10-3 and TRBJ2-1; 12 nucleotides agree with TRBD2. This CDR3 has 15 amino acids. Germline assignment: CDR1 ENHRY and CDR2 SYGVKD. The J segment lost 7 bases and the V segment lost 3 bases, leaving 4 bases of the junction unmatched.

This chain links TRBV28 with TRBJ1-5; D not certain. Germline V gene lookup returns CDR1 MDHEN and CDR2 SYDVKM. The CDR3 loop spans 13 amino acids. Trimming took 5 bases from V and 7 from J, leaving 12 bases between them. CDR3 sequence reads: CASSPSAAQPQHF. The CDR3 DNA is TGTGCCAGCAGTCCCTCGGCGGCCCAGCCCCAGCATTTT.

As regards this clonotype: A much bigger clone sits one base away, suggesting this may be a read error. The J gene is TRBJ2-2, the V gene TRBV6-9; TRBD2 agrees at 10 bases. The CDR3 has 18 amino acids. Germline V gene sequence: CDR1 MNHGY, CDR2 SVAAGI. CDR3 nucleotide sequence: TGTGCCAGCAGTTACAGTCCACCGGGGACTAGCGTTACCGGGGAGCTGCTTTTT. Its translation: CASSYSPPGTSVTGELLF.

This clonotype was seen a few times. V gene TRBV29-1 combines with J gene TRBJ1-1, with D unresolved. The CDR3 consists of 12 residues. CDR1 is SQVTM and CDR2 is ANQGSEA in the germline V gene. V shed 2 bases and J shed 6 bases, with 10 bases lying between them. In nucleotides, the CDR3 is TGCAGCGTTGAAAGACGTAACGCTGAAGCTTTCTTT. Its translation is CSVERRNAEAFF.

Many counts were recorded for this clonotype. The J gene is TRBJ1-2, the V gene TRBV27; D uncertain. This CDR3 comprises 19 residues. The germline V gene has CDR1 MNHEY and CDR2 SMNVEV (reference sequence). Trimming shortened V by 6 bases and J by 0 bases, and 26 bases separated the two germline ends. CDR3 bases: TGTGCCAGCAGACGGACGGAACATACCAAGCCGAGAGCTAACTATGGCTACACCTTC. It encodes CASRRTEHTKPRANYGYTF.

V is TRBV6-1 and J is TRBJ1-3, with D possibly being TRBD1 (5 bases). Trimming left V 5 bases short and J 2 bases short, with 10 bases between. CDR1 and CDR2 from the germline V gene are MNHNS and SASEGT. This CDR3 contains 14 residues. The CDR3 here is CASSKRGTGNTIYF. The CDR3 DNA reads TGTGCCAGCAGTAAAAGGGGAACTGGAAACACCATATATTTT.

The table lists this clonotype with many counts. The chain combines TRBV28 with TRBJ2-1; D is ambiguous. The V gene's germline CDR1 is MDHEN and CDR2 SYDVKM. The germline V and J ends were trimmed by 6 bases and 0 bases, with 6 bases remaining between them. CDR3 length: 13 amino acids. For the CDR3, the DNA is TGTGCCAGCAGGACGAGCTCCTACAATGAGCAGTTCTTC. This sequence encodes CASRTSSYNEQFF.

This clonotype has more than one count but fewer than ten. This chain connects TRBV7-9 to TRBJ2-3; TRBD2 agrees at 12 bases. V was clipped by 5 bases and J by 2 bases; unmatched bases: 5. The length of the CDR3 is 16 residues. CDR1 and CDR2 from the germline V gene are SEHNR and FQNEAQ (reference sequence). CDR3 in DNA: TGTGCCAGCAGCCCGGGACTAGCGGGCCCCACAGATACGCAGTATTTT. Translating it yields CASSPGLAGPTDTQYF.

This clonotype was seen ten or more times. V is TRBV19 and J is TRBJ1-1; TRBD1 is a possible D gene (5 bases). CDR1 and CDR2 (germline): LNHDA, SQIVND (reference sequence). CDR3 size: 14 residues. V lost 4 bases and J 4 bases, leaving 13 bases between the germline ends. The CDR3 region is CASSKGLGGTEAFF. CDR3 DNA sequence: TGTGCCAGTAGTAAGGGGCTCGGCGGCACTGAAGCTTTCTTT.

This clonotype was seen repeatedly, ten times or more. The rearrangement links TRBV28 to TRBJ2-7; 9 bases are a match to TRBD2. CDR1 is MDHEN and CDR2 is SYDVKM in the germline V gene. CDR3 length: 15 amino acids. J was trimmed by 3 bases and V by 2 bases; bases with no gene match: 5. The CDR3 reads CASSLKGLADYEQYF. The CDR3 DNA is TGTGCCAGCAGTTTAAAGGGACTAGCAGACTACGAGCAGTACTTC.

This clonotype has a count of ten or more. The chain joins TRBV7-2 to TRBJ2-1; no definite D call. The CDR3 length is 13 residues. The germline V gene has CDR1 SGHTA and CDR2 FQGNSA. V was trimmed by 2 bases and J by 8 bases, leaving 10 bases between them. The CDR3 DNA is TGTGCCAGCAGCTTAAACCGGGCGGATGAGCAGTTCTTC. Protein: CASSLNRADEQFF.

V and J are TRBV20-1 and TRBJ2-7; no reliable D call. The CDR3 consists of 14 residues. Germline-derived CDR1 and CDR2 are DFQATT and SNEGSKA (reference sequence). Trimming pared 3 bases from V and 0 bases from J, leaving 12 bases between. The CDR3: CSASSRTASYEQYF. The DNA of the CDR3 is TGCAGTGCTAGCTCCCGTACTGCCTCCTACGAGCAGTACTTC.

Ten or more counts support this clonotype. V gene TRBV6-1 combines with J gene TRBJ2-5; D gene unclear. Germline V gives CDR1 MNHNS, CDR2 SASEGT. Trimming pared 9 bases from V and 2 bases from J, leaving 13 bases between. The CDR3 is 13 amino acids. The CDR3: CASGVASQETQYF. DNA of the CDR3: TGTGCCAGTGGAGTGGCCAGTCAAGAGACCCAGTACTTC.

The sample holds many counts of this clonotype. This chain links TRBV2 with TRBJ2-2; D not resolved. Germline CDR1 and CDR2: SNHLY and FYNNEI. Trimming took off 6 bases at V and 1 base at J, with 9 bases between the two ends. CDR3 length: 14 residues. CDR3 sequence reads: CASSRARNTGELFF. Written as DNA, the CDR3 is TGTGCCAGCAGCAGAGCCCGGAACACCGGGGAGCTGTTTTTT.

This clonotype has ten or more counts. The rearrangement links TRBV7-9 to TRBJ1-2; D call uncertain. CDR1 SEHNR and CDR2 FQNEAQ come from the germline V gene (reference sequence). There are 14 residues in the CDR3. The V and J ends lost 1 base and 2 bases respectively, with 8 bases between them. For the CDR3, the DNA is TGTGCCAGCAGCTTAGGCAGCATCAACTATGGCTACACCTTC. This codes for CASSLGSINYGYTF.

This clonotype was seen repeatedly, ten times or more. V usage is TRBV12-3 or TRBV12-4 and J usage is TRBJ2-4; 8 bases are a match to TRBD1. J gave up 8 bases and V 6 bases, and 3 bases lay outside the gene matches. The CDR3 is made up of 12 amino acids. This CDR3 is CASSSTGDIQYF. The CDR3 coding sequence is TGTGCCAGCAGCTCGACAGGGGACATTCAGTACTTC.

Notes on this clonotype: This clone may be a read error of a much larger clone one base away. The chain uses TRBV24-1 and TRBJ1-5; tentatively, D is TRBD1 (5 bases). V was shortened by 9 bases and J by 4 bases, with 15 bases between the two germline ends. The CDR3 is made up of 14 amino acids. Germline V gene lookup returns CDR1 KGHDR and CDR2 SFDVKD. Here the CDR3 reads CATGDCGSNQPQHF. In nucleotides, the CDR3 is TGTGCCACCGGGGACTGCGGGAGTAATCAGCCCCAGCATTTT.